Following are 20 T cell receptor beta chains from one sample sequenced in a study of a mutant IDH1 vaccine in newly diagnosed glioma. Time point specified: week 35, safety follow-up. Topical imiquimod accompanied each vaccine dose, which consisted of 300 ug of mutant IDH1 20-mer peptide. Clones were read by immunoSEQ multiplex PCR, and TCRdb kept only the in-frame ones, dropping some. The sample records under 50,000 clones, 88% being singletons. No cognate antigen is known for these TCRs. The material was PBMCs, obtained from a glioma patient whose treatment included an IDH1 peptide vaccine. The receptor source for this set is a middle-aged woman with glioma.

The chain employs TRBV5-1 and TRBJ2-5; D is uncertain. Germline-derived CDR1 and CDR2 are SGHRS and YFSETQ. This CDR3 has 13 residues. V lost 0 bases and J lost 8, with 11 bases in between. The DNA of the CDR3 is TGCGCCAGCAGCTTGGGTGGGATGAGTACCCAGTACTTC. Amino acids: CASSLGGMSTQYF.

The genes are TRBV2 and TRBJ2-7; 7 bases are a match to TRBD1. This CDR3 spans 15 amino acids. Germline V gene data show CDR1 as SNHLY and CDR2 as FYNNEI. V was pared by 6 bases and J by 2 bases, with 10 bases of the junction left unmatched. CDR3 protein: CASRARQGIPYEQYF. As DNA, the CDR3 is TGTGCCAGCAGGGCAAGACAGGGTATCCCCTACGAGCAGTACTTC.

J is TRBJ1-4 and V is TRBV2; D gene uncertain. CDR3 length equals 14 residues. V was clipped by 7 bases and J by 5 bases, with 14 bases between them. CDR1 is SNHLY and CDR2 is FYNNEI in the germline V gene. Here the CDR3 reads CASKVGGNNEKLFF. The CDR3 coding sequence is TGTGCCAGCAAGGTCGGAGGGAACAATGAAAAACTGTTTTTT.

The V and J genes are TRBV5-1 and TRBJ1-1; no clear D. The CDR3 loop spans 14 amino acids. Germline CDR1 reads SGHRS; CDR2 reads YFSETQ. Trimming left V 7 bases short and J 0 bases short, with 13 bases between. CDR3: CASVDVGMNTEAFF. The CDR3 DNA follows: TGCGCCAGCGTCGACGTTGGGATGAACACTGAAGCTTTCTTT.

V gene TRBV5-4 combines with J gene TRBJ2-7, with D tentatively TRBD2 (6 bases). The CDR3 sequence is 12 residues long. Trimming cost V 0 bases and J 6 bases, with 7 bases left between them. In germline, CDR1 is SGHNT, CDR2 YYREEE (reference sequence). DNA for the CDR3: TGTGCCAGCAGCTTGGGAGCGGGCGAGCAGTACTTC. It translates to CASSLGAGEQYF.

The chain has TRBV9 and TRBJ2-3; the match to TRBD1 covers 7 bases. There are 18 residues in the CDR3. The germline gives CDR1 SGDLS, CDR2 YYNGEE. Losses at the gene ends were 1 base for V and 3 bases for J; bases not matched to a gene: 14. CDR3 nucleotide sequence: TGTGCCAGCAGCGTAAGGGGGCAGGGCGCGGCCTCGACAGATACGCAGTATTTT. Its protein is CASSVRGQGAASTDTQYF. The variable domain in full, with the rest retrieved from reference TRBV9 and TRBJ2-3, is DSGVTQTPKHLITATGQRVTLRCSPRSGDLSVYWYQQSLDQGLQFLIQYYNGEERAKGNILERFSAQQFPDLHSELNLSSLELGDSALYFCASSVRGQGAASTDTQYFGPGTRLTVL.

V is TRBV6-5 and J is TRBJ2-1; TRBD2 matches at 14 bases. The CDR3 consists of 15 residues. V shed 7 bases and J 8 bases; nucleotides not matched to a gene: 7. CDR1 is MNHEY and CDR2 is SVGAGI in the germline V gene. CDR3 region: CASTRLAGGRDEQFF. The CDR3 bases are TGTGCCAGCACCAGACTAGCGGGGGGGCGGGATGAGCAGTTCTTC.

The chain employs TRBV7-9 and TRBJ2-7; the D call may be TRBD1 or TRBD2 (5 bases each). The CDR3 runs to 14 residues. Germline values: CDR1 SEHNR, CDR2 FQNEAQ (reference sequence). V lost 1 base and J 2 bases, leaving 9 bases between the germline ends. The CDR3 protein is CASSLGGGPYEQYF. DNA of the CDR3: TGTGCCAGCAGCTTAGGTGGGGGTCCCTACGAGCAGTACTTC.

The chain links TRBV6-5 to TRBJ1-3; TRBD1 is a possible D gene (6 bases). Germline assignment: CDR1 MNHEY and CDR2 SVGAGI. With 5 bases removed from V and 4 bases from J, the gap between germline ends came to 15 bases. The CDR3 consists of 15 residues. CDR3 in amino acids: CASSPDRSRGNTIYF. The CDR3 DNA reads as TGTGCCAGCAGTCCGGACAGATCCCGCGGAAACACCATATATTTT.

The sample holds one count of this clone. This chain joins TRBV4-1 and TRBJ2-7; the D is unclear. The CDR3 covers 14 residues. CDR1 is MGHRA, CDR2 YSYEKL, per germline. V lost 1 base, J lost 4 bases, and 11 bases lay in between. The CDR3 sequence is CASSQVRGGYEQYF. Here the CDR3 DNA reads TGCGCCAGCAGCCAAGTCCGAGGCGGATACGAGCAGTACTTC.

The V call is TRBV7-9, the J call TRBJ1-3; D is uncertain. From germline, CDR1 is SEHNR and CDR2 FQNEAQ (reference sequence). This CDR3 has 15 residues. Trimming stripped 3 bases from V and 2 bases from J, with 11 bases between. The CDR3 sequence is CASSFGGITGNTIYF. DNA of the CDR3: TGTGCCAGCAGCTTTGGAGGTATCACTGGAAACACCATATATTTT.

The chain employs TRBV5-4 and TRBJ1-2; TRBD1 agrees at 9 bases. J gave up 2 bases and V 7 bases, and 6 bases lay outside the gene matches. CDR1 is SGHNT and CDR2 is YYREEE in the germline V gene (reference sequence). This CDR3 comprises 14 residues. As DNA, the CDR3 is TGTGCCAGCGGCCGGGACAGGGTGAACTATGGCTACACCTTC. It yields the protein CASGRDRVNYGYTF.

This clone was seen a single time. The chain employs TRBV19 and TRBJ1-4; possibly TRBD1 for D (5 bases). The V end lost 9 bases, the J end lost 7 bases, and 15 bases lay between the germline ends. The CDR3 loop spans 13 amino acids. The germline CDR1 and CDR2 sequences are LNHDA and SQIVND (reference sequence). The CDR3 bases are TGTGCCAGCCATTTGACGGGGGGTGAAAAACTGTTTTTT. Amino acids: CASHLTGGEKLFF.

The chain uses TRBV5-1 and TRBJ1-2; no firm D call. This CDR3 contains 15 residues. Trimming shortened V by 4 bases and J by 2 bases, and 15 bases separated the two germline ends. In germline, CDR1 is SGHRS, CDR2 YFSETQ. CDR3 nucleotides: TGCGCCAGCAGCCTGCCGGGAAGAGAAAACTATGGCTACACCTTC. It is translated as CASSLPGRENYGYTF.

CDR3 DNA sequence: TGTGCCAGCAGCGAAGGGGGACAATCGAATGAAGCTTTCTTT. This translates into CASSEGGQSNEAFF. The rearrangement joins TRBV11-3 to TRBJ1-1; tentative D call: TRBD1 (6 bases). Germline values: CDR1 SGHNT, CDR2 YENEEA. V dropped 5 bases and J dropped 7 bases, with 17 bases sitting between them. The CDR3 has 14 amino acids.

The chain has TRBV6-1 and TRBJ2-7, with 8 bases fitting TRBD2. CDR1 and CDR2 from the germline V gene are MNHNS and SASEGT. This CDR3 region has 14 residues. The J segment lost 3 bases and the V segment lost 0 bases, leaving 1 base of the junction unmatched. The CDR3: CASSEATSGYEQYF. The CDR3 bases are TGTGCCAGCAGTGAAGCCACTAGCGGCTACGAGCAGTACTTC.

The CDR3 DNA follows: TGTGCCAGCAGCCAAACAGGGGGCGACACCGGGGAGCTGTTTTTT. The encoded protein is CASSQTGGDTGELFF. The chain joins TRBV7-3 to TRBJ2-2; 9 bases match TRBD1. CDR1 is SGHTA, CDR2 FQGTGA, per germline. The junction had 4 bases not matched to a gene; V was cut back by 5 bases and J by 3 bases. The CDR3 contains 15 residues.

V is TRBV6-5 and J is TRBJ1-2; D perhaps matches TRBD1 (6 bases). The V gene's germline CDR1 is MNHEY and CDR2 SVGAGI. V was shortened by 4 bases and J by 2 bases, with 11 bases between the two germline ends. The CDR3 has 14 residues. Here the CDR3 DNA reads TGTGCCAGCAGTTTAGTAGGGGGGAACTATGGCTACACCTTC. It encodes CASSLVGGNYGYTF.

This clone came up once. The chain employs TRBV4-2 and TRBJ2-2; D perhaps matches TRBD2 (5 bases). Trimming took off 0 bases at V and 4 bases at J, with 15 bases between the two ends. CDR1 and CDR2 from the germline V gene are LGHNA and YNFKEQ. CDR3 length: 17 amino acids. CDR3 coding DNA: TGTGCCAGCAGCCAAGACACAAGCGGCCGGGGCACCGGGGAGCTGTTTTTT. It is translated as CASSQDTSGRGTGELFF.

This sequence joins TRBV5-5 and TRBJ2-7, with 7 bases that match TRBD2. Germline V gene data show CDR1 as SGHKS and CDR2 as YYEKEE (reference sequence). There are 16 residues in the CDR3. Trimming removed 0 bases from V and 2 bases from J; junction bases left unmatched: 8. CDR3 nucleotides: TGTGCCAGCAGCTTGGATGGGAGGGTAGGAACCTACGAGCAGTACTTC. Its protein is CASSLDGRVGTYEQYF.